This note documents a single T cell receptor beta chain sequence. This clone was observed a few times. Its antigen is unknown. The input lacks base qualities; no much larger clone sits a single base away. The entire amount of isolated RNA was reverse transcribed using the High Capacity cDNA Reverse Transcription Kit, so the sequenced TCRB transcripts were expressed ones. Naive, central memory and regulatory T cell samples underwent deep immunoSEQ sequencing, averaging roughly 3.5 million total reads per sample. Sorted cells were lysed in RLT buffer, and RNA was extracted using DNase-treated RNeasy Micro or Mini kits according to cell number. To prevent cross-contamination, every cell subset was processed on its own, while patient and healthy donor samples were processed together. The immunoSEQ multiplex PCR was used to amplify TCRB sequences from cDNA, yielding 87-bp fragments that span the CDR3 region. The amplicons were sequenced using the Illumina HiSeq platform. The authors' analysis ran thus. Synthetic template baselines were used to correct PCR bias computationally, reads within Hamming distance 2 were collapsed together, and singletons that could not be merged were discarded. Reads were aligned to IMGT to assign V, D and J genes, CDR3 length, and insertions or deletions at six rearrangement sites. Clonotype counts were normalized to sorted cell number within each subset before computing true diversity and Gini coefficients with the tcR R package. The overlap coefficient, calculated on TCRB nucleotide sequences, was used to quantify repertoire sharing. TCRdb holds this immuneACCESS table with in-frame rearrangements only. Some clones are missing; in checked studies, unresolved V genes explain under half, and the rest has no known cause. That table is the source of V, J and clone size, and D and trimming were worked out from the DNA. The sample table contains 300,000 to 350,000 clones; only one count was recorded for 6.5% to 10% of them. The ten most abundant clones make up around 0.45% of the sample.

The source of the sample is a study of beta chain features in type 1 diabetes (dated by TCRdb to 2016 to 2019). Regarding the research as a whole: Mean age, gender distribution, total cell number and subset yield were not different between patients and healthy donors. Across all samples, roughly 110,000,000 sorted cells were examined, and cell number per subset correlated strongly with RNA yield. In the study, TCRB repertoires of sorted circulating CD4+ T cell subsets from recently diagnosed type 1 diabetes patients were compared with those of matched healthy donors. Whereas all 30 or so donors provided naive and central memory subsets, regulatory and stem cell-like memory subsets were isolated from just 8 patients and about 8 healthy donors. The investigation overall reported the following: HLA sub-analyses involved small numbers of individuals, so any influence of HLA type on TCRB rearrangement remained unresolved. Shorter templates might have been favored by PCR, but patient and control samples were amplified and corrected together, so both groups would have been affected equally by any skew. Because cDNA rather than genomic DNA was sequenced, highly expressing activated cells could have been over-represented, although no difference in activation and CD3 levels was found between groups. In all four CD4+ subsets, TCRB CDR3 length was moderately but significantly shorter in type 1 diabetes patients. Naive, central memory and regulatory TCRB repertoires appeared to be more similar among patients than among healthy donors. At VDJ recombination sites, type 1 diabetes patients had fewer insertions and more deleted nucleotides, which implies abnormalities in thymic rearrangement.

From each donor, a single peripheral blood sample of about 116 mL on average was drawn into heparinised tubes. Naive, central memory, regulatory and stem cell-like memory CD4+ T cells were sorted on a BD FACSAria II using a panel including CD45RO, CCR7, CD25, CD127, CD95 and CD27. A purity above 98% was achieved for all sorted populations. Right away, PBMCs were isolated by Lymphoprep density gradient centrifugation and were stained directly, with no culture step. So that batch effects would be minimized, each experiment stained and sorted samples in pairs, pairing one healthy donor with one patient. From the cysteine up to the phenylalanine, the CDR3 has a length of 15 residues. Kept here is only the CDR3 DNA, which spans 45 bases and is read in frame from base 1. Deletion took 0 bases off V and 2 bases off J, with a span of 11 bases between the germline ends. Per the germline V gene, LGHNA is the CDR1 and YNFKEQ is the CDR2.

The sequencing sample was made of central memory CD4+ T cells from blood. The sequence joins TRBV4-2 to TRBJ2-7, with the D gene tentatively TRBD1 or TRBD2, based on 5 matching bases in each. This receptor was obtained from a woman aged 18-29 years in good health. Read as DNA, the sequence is TGTGCCAGCAGCCAAGATCGGGGCAACCCCTACGAGCAGTACTTC. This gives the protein CASSQDRGNPYEQYF.